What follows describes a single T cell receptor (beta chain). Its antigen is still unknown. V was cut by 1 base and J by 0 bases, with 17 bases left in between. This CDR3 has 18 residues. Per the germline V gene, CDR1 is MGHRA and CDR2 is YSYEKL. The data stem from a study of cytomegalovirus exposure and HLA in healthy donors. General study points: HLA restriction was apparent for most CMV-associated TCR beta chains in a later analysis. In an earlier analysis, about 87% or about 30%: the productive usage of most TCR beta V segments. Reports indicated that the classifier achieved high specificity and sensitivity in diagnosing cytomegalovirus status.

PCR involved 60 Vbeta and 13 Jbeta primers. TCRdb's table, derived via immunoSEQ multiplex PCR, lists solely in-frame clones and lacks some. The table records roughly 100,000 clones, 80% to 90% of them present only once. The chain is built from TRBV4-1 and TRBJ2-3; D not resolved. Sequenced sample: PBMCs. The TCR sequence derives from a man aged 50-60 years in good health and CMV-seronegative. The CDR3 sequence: CASSQASARRISTDTQYF. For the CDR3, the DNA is TGCGCCAGCAGCCAAGCCTCAGCCCGCAGGATTAGCACAGATACGCAGTATTTT.